This T cell receptor (beta chain) stems from a study of blood T cells in healthy people across ages. Broader study findings: PBMC samples, being unsorted, prevented any conclusive comparison of naive and antigen-experienced cells. Getting older went along with TCR beta diversity per million T cells dropping roughly linearly.

Trimming took off 4 bases at V and 5 bases at J, with 15 bases between the two ends. The CDR3 is 14 residues long. Germline V gene lookup returns CDR1 SGDLS and CDR2 YYNGEE. PBMCs were isolated at a quantity of at least 7 million per sample. About this clonotype itself: Its antigen is as yet unknown.

It was with a sample-barcoded 5' primer and a J-beta primer mix that a second PCR of about 7 to 12 cycles was run. TCRdb ran MiXCR on the 5' RACE reads and lists one entry per CDR3 protein. The table records 650,000 to 900,000 distinct CDR3 sequences, less than 80% of them present only once. The origin of this receptor is a man aged 25-40 years in good health. This sequence joins TRBV9 and TRBJ2-5; either TRBD1 or TRBD2 may supply D (6 bases each). The material sequenced was blood. The CDR3 DNA sequence: TGTGCCAGCAGCCCCCGGAGGGGGTCGGAGACCCAGTACTTC. Translated, it gives CASSPRRGSETQYF.